Included here is one T cell receptor beta chain sequence, with context. Its antigen is unidentified. Germline loops: CDR1 SEHNR, CDR2 FQNEAQ (reference sequence). The CDR3 totals 18 residues. With V trimmed by 4 bases and J by 4 bases, 18 bases remained unmatched. The sample comes from a study of shared clonotypes between healthy human individuals. Study-wide points: Clonotype sharing among donors likely depends on sequencing depth. Shared across a handful of donors were 4% to 5% of the naive CD4 clonotypes.

Authors' analysis steps: Filtering differed since immunoSEQ provided only junctions, with no quality scores. Assay used: immunoSEQ multiplex PCR; TCRdb lists only in-frame clones, some missing. That table gives V, J and clone size, and the DNA gave D and trimming. The data contain around 720,000 clones, 60% to 75% of them singletons. The rearrangement links TRBV7-9 to TRBJ2-5, with TRBD1 matching over 7 bases. Sequencing was done on a sample of memory CD4+ T cells sorted from blood. Subset specified: CD45RA-negative fraction. The receptor was isolated from a woman under 40 in good health. CDR3 sequence reads: CASSSGLQGVRSRETQYF. CDR3 coding DNA: TGTGCCAGCAGCTCCGGGTTGCAGGGGGTCCGGAGTAGAGAGACCCAGTACTTC. The full variable domain, with the rest looked up from reference TRBV7-9 and TRBJ2-5, is DTGVSQNPRHKITKRGQNVTFRCDPISEHNRLYWYRQTLGQGPEFLTYFQNEAQLEKSRLLSDRFSAERPKGSFSTLEIQRTEQGDSAMYLCASSSGLQGVRSRETQYFGPGTRLLVL.